This note documents a single TCR beta chain sequence. The table lists this clone with a few counts. It has no known antigen specificity. No clone much larger than this one lies a single base away; base qualities are absent. In the paper's terms, the treatment or condition label means: approximately 18 received Ad26.COV2.S at low or high dose, single or two shots; roughly five received placebo; per-sample allocation not given. For vaccine and placebo recipients, the sequenced repertoires came from samples collected on day 63 after the first injection. In Cohort 1b, about two dozen adults aged 18-55 years were enrolled at a single site in Boston, USA, between 29 July and 7 August 2020. Ad26.COV2.S consisted of a replication-incompetent adenovirus type 26 vector by which a prefusion-stabilized SARS-CoV-2 spike protein from the original Wuhan strain was expressed. This entry belongs to a study of Ad26.COV2.S vaccination and SARS-CoV-2 variants (dated by TCRdb to the early 2020s). The study in broad terms: Donors in the vaccine arm were drawn from COV1001, a phase I-IIa trial of Ad26.COV2.S in healthy adults that was multicentre, randomized, double-blind and placebo-controlled. Sequencing of the TCRbeta repertoire served to evaluate the specificity and breadth of SARS-CoV-2-reactive T cell receptors following Ad26.COV2.S vaccination. The TCR-sequenced set comprised roughly 30 samples: around 20 Ad26.COV2.S vaccine recipients, 5 placebo recipients and 8 SARS-CoV-2 convalescent individuals. Throughout the experiments and outcome assessment, investigators stayed blinded to trial group allocation. Ad26.COV2.S was administered intramuscularly at a dose of 5x10^10 or 1x10^11 viral particles, either as one shot or as two shots given 56 days apart. Participants in the trial were split at random into five groups of five each, receiving low-dose or high-dose Ad26.COV2.S once or twice, or else placebo on both occasions.

The immunoSEQ Assay was the method used to sequence TCRbeta CDR3 regions. After extraction, genomic DNA underwent amplification by bias-controlled multiplex PCR, followed by high-throughput sequencing. As for the authors' bioinformatics: Collapsing and filtering of sequences were performed to quantify the absolute abundance of each unique TCRbeta CDR3 region. T cell fraction was estimated by normalization of TCRbeta template counts to usable DNA, with usable DNA being measured through amplification of reference genes present in all nucleated cells. Repertoire TCRs were annotated as SARS-CoV-2-specific when V gene, CDR3 amino acid sequence and J gene were exactly matched to a known reactive TCR set. The reference SARS-CoV-2 TCR set was obtained from MIRA and was filtered for enrichment in COVID-19-positive ImmuneCODE repertoires, whereby public or cross-reactive TCRs were removed. Using the MIRA antigens, annotated TCRs were further analysed by specific ORF or by position within an ORF. Breadth was defined as the number of annotated unique rearrangements divided by the total number of unique productive rearrangements, and depth was defined as the summed frequency of the annotated unique rearrangements. Two-sided Wilcoxon rank-sum tests were applied when comparing TCR breadth between groups. Held by TCRdb, this immuneACCESS table contains in-frame sequences only and omits some clones. Under half of the omission traces to an unresolved V gene where checked; the cause of the rest is unknown. D and trimming were read from the DNA, whereas the V and J calls and clone size are those reported in that table. Recorded for this sample are about 320,000 clones; 90% of them occurred a single time. The ten largest clonotypes hold 5.5% of the sample.

CDR1 is given as SGHTA and CDR2 as FQGTGA, both from the germline V gene. Including cysteine and phenylalanine, the CDR3 has 13 amino acids. Of all the DNA, just the CDR3 is kept, 39 bases in frame from base 1. Between the V and J ends, shortened by 5 bases and 8 bases respectively, the junction contains 13 bases. Results the study describes overall, beyond this receptor: The study was not powered to compare responses between vaccine doses or regimens. Spike-specific TCR breadth was higher in Ad26.COV2.S recipients than in placebo recipients (P = 0.0014). It was noted by the authors that total T cell responses may have been underestimated by the TCR breadth and depth analyses. After vaccination, spike-specific CD8+ and CD4+ T cell responses were reported to show substantial breadth. Comparable non-spike TCR breadth was observed between vaccine and placebo recipients, consistent with only spike being contained in the vaccine.

The sequence links TRBV7-3 to TRBJ1-5; a confident D gene designation cannot be given. This TCR was sampled from a person aged 18-60 years who received the Ad26.COV2.S COVID-19 vaccine or a placebo. The material sequenced was peripheral blood, taken in a trial of Ad26.COV2.S vaccine versus placebo. The base sequence is TGTGCCAGCAGCCAAACCACTTTAGAGCCCCAGCATTTT. Translated, it reads CASSQTTLEPQHF.